One sample yielded the 10 T cell receptor beta chains listed below, sequenced in a study of cytomegalovirus exposure and HLA in healthy donors. The PCR had 60 Vbeta and 13 Jbeta primers. TCRdb's table, derived via immunoSEQ multiplex PCR, lists solely in-frame clones and lacks some. The table shows 90,000 to 120,000 clones, with approximately 73% occurring only once. Material: PBMCs. All receptors come from a woman aged 50 to 60 in good health and CMV-seropositive.

This rearrangement joins TRBV5-1 to TRBJ1-2; unclear D gene. This CDR3 spans 15 amino acids. Germline V CDR1 and CDR2: SGHRS, YFSETQ. V lost 4 bases and J 7 bases, leaving 20 bases between the germline ends. The CDR3 reads CASSPGSREAGGYTF. DNA of the CDR3: TGCGCCAGCAGCCCCGGGTCCAGAGAGGCGGGTGGCTACACCTTC.

V is TRBV11-2 and J is TRBJ2-7; maybe TRBD2 (6 bases). CDR3 size: 15 residues. Germline-derived CDR1 and CDR2 are SGHAT and FQNNGV. Trimming pared 5 bases from V and 4 bases from J, leaving 18 bases between. CDR3 residues: CASSPRRGRTYEQYF. As DNA, the CDR3 is TGTGCCAGCAGCCCCCGGCGGGGAAGAACTTACGAGCAGTACTTC.

The chain carries TRBV20-1 and TRBJ2-5, with TRBD2 identical over 7 bases. The J call may be faulty, since TRBJ2-7 better matches the DNA end. Germline V gene sequence: CDR1 DFQATT, CDR2 SNEGSKA (reference sequence). The CDR3 totals 11 residues. This CDR3 is CSARGGAEQYF. CDR3 in DNA: TGCAGTGCTAGGGGAGGGGCCGAGCAGTACTTC.

The count of this clone is one. This chain uses TRBV5-1 with TRBJ2-1; the D gene is possibly TRBD2 (5 bases). The germline CDR1 and CDR2 sequences are SGHRS and YFSETQ. V gave up 0 bases and J gave up 9 bases, with 7 bases separating them. The CDR3 consists of 12 residues. The CDR3 DNA sequence: TGCGCCAGCAGCTTGGGGACTTTTGAGCAGTTCTTC. This sequence encodes CASSLGTFEQFF.

The chain employs TRBV7-6 and TRBJ2-5, with 7 bases that match TRBD1. The J call may be incorrect, as the DNA end agrees better with TRBJ2-7. The CDR3 is 14 residues long. Germline V CDR1 and CDR2: SGHVS, FNYEAQ. CDR3 residues: CASSFQGDSYEQYF. Here the CDR3 DNA reads TGTGCCAGCAGCTTCCAGGGGGATTCCTACGAGCAGTACTTC.

The rearrangement links TRBV29-1 to TRBJ1-1, with a possible D match to TRBD1 (6 bases). V dropped 7 bases and J dropped 5 bases, with 11 bases sitting between them. CDR1 and CDR2 from the germline V gene are SQVTM and ANQGSEA. The CDR3 spans 11 residues. DNA of the CDR3: TGCAGCGCTATTACAGGGACTGAAGCTTTCTTT. Amino acid sequence: CSAITGTEAFF.

This rearrangement joins TRBV20-1 to TRBJ1-1; 7 bases are a match to TRBD1. The trim removed 6 bases at V and 10 bases at J, leaving 8 bases unmatched. The CDR3 consists of 11 residues. From germline, CDR1 is DFQATT and CDR2 SNEGSKA (reference sequence). The CDR3 nucleotides read TGCAGTGCCACCTACAACAGGGGAGCTTTCTTT. Protein product: CSATYNRGAFF.

This chain links TRBV4-2 with TRBJ2-5; 7 nucleotides match TRBD2. The CDR3 is 17 residues long. Germline V gives CDR1 LGHNA, CDR2 YNFKEQ. V trimming: 4 bases; J trimming: 2 bases; junction bases outside the gene matches: 13. The CDR3 reads CASSPQVAGPRQETQYF. CDR3 nucleotides: TGTGCCAGCAGCCCTCAAGTAGCGGGCCCCCGACAAGAGACCCAGTACTTC.

This chain uses TRBV7-9 with TRBJ2-3; TRBD2 aligns across 10 bases. The CDR3 consists of 15 residues. The V gene end was trimmed by 4 bases and the J gene end by 2 bases; junction bases not matched to a gene: 3. Germline assignment: CDR1 SEHNR and CDR2 FQNEAQ (reference sequence). The CDR3 spells CASSYTSGNTDTQYF. In DNA, the CDR3 is TGTGCCAGCAGCTATACTAGCGGGAACACAGATACGCAGTATTTT.

V is TRBV10-2 and J is TRBJ2-2, with D maybe TRBD1 (5 bases). V was clipped by 3 bases and J by 13 bases, with 15 bases between them. The CDR3 is 13 amino acids. Germline V gene lookup returns CDR1 WSHSY and CDR2 SAAADI. This CDR3 reads CASSEDRWGWLFF. In DNA, the CDR3 is TGCGCCAGCAGTGAAGACAGATGGGGATGGCTGTTTTTT.